This entry lists 32 T cell receptor beta chains sequenced from one sample in a study of T-cell reconstitution after alpha-beta-depleted transplantation in children. Molecular barcoding with unique molecular identifiers was used for the TCRbeta library. Using its own MiXCR run on the PCR reads, TCRdb lists one record per CDR3 protein. The sample has about a million distinct CDR3 sequences; roughly 29% are singletons. The material sequenced was PBMCs, mostly from graft donor cells, taken 360 days after TCRalphabeta/CD19-depleted stem cell transplant. All receptors derive from a boy under two years old who had a stem cell transplant for SCID, so the T cells may come from the graft donor.

The gene calls are TRBV29-1 and TRBJ2-3; D remains unclear. The CDR3 runs 15 residues. V was shortened by 0 bases and J by 1 base, with 11 bases between the two germline ends. CDR1 is SQVTM, CDR2 ANQGSEA, per germline. CDR3 coding DNA: TGCAGCGTTGAAGATCGCATTCGGGGCACAGATACGCAGTATTTT. It specifies CSVEDRIRGTDTQYF.

The V call is TRBV5-1, the J call TRBJ2-3, with no clear D. The length of the CDR3 is 14 residues. V lost 4 bases and J 0 bases, leaving 9 bases between the germline ends. The germline V gene has CDR1 SGHRS and CDR2 YFSETQ. Here the CDR3 reads CASSNLQSTDTQYF. In nucleotides, the CDR3 is TGCGCCAGCAGCAACCTTCAGAGCACAGATACGCAGTATTTT.

The chain uses TRBV15 and TRBJ2-5; TRBD1 or TRBD2 may be the D gene (5 bases each). V shed 8 bases and J shed 0 bases, with 19 bases lying between them. CDR1 LNHNV and CDR2 YYDKDF come from the germline V gene (reference sequence). CDR3 length: 16 residues. This CDR3 is CATVNRPGRYQETQYF. The CDR3, as DNA: TGTGCCACCGTTAACCGCCCGGGACGGTACCAAGAGACCCAGTACTTC.

V is TRBV4-1 and J is TRBJ1-5; the match to TRBD1 covers 10 bases. J was trimmed by 7 bases and V by 4 bases; bases with no gene match: 7. Germline CDR1 reads MGHRA; CDR2 reads YSYEKL. The CDR3 extends over 15 amino acids. CDR3 protein: CASSRGTGAAQPQHF. Here the CDR3 DNA reads TGCGCCAGCAGCCGAGGGACAGGGGCCGCCCAGCCCCAGCATTTT.

The sample holds a few counts of this clonotype. This rearrangement joins TRBV7-9 to TRBJ2-2; unclear D gene. The CDR3 totals 15 residues. Germline values: CDR1 SEHNR, CDR2 FQNEAQ (reference sequence). V was trimmed by 0 bases and J by 6 bases, leaving 11 bases between them. The CDR3 coding sequence is TGTGCCAGCAGCTTAGCGCGACCAGAGTCCGGGGAGCTGTTTTTT. Protein: CASSLARPESGELFF.

The rearrangement joins TRBV15 to TRBJ2-7, with a tentative D call TRBD1 (6 bases). Germline values: CDR1 LNHNV, CDR2 YYDKDF (reference sequence). Trimming shortened V by 2 bases and J by 2 bases, and 19 bases separated the two germline ends. The CDR3 has 17 amino acids. The DNA of the CDR3 is TGTGCCACCAGCAGACCCAATTACCGGGACACCGCCTACGAGCAGTACTTC. As protein: CATSRPNYRDTAYEQYF.

This clonotype has a handful of counts. The chain couples TRBV20-1 to TRBJ1-1; D call uncertain. The CDR3 covers 15 residues. Trimming took 0 bases from V and 0 from J, leaving 11 bases between them. CDR1 and CDR2 (germline): DFQATT, SNEGSKA (reference sequence). The DNA for the CDR3 is TGCAGTGCTAGAGATCGGCGGAAGATGAACACTGAAGCTTTCTTT. The encoded protein is CSARDRRKMNTEAFF.

This chain links TRBV4-2 with TRBJ1-1, with 10 bases fitting TRBD1. V lost 3 bases, J lost 4 bases, and 5 bases stayed unmatched. The CDR3 contains 15 residues. The germline V gene encodes CDR1 LGHNA and CDR2 YNFKEQ. This CDR3 is CASSQTGGRSTEAFF. The CDR3 DNA sequence: TGTGCCAGCAGCCAGACAGGGGGCAGGTCCACTGAAGCTTTCTTT.

V and J are TRBV12-3 or TRBV12-4 and TRBJ2-5; D might be TRBD2 (5 bases). CDR3 size: 17 residues. Trimming cost V 3 bases and J 5 bases, with 22 bases left between them. CDR3 nucleotides: TGTGCCAGCAGTTTTTTTTCCCCTGGGCCCAAGCGGGAGACCCAGTACTTC. This codes for CASSFFSPGPKRETQYF.

The rearrangement joins TRBV12-3 or TRBV12-4 to TRBJ1-5; D is possibly TRBD1 (5 bases). V shed 3 bases and J shed 4 bases, with 16 bases lying between them. This CDR3 region has 16 residues. The CDR3 DNA reads TGTGCCAGCAGTTTCGTTTGGGGGTCCCTTAATCAGCCCCAGCATTTT. It is translated as CASSFVWGSLNQPQHF.

The V gene is TRBV4-2, the J gene TRBJ1-4, with D perhaps TRBD1 (5 bases). The CDR3 consists of 14 residues. Germline CDR1 reads LGHNA; CDR2 reads YNFKEQ. V was clipped by 1 base and J by 7 bases, with 10 bases between them. For the CDR3, the DNA is TGTGCCAGCAGCCAAGTGGGCCAGGGTGAAAAACTGTTTTTT. This codes for CASSQVGQGEKLFF.

The chain is built from TRBV7-8 and TRBJ2-1; D is ambiguous. Germline V gives CDR1 SGHVS, CDR2 FQNEAQ. This CDR3 is 15 amino acids long. V lost 7 bases and J lost 0, with 13 bases in between. The CDR3 bases are TGTGCCAGCACCCTAGATATAAGCTCCTACAATGAGCAGTTCTTC. This sequence encodes CASTLDISSYNEQFF.

The chain carries TRBV20-1 and TRBJ2-1; 7 positions match TRBD2. CDR3 length equals 17 residues. Looked up from germline, CDR1 is DFQATT and CDR2 is SNEGSKA (reference sequence). V was clipped by 4 bases and J by 0 bases; unmatched bases: 12. Here the CDR3 reads CSATRTSRWFSYNEQFF. The DNA of the CDR3 is TGCAGTGCTACCAGGACTAGTCGGTGGTTCTCCTACAATGAGCAGTTCTTC.

This clonotype was observed a few times. The V call is TRBV6-5, the J call TRBJ2-1; D gene uncertain. Trimming left V 1 base short and J 4 bases short, with 14 bases between. The CDR3 has 16 residues. Germline loops: CDR1 MNHEY, CDR2 SVGAGI. The CDR3 nucleotides are TGTGCCAGCAGTTACTACGACACGGGCGTATACAATGAGCAGTTCTTC. It encodes CASSYYDTGVYNEQFF.

This sequence joins TRBV12-3 or TRBV12-4 and TRBJ1-1, with D uncertain. The V end was cut by 3 bases, the J end by 4 bases, with 9 bases between. The CDR3 runs to 13 residues. The CDR3 loop reads CASSFGLSTEAFF. CDR3 DNA: TGTGCCAGCAGTTTCGGCTTGAGCACTGAAGCTTTCTTT.

V and J are TRBV20-1 and TRBJ2-3; a possible D gene is TRBD1 (5 bases). CDR3 length equals 15 residues. CDR1 DFQATT and CDR2 SNEGSKA come from the germline V gene (reference sequence). Trimming removed 6 bases at V and 2 bases at J, with 18 bases between. The CDR3: CSATQAGPSTDTQYF. The CDR3 region has the DNA TGCAGTGCCACACAGGCAGGGCCCTCCACAGATACGCAGTATTTT.

This clonotype has only a few counts. The rearrangement joins TRBV5-1 to TRBJ1-1, with TRBD1 as a possible D gene (6 bases). The CDR3 spans 15 residues. Germline values: CDR1 SGHRS, CDR2 YFSETQ. V was trimmed by 0 bases and J by 6 bases, leaving 15 bases between them. Written as DNA, the CDR3 is TGCGCCAGCAGCTTGGTGCCAGGGGTTATGTCTGAAGCTTTCTTT. Its translation: CASSLVPGVMSEAFF.

The chain has TRBV28 and TRBJ2-3; 10 nucleotides line up with TRBD2. The CDR3 is 19 residues long. The ends lost 7 bases at V and 1 base at J; junction bases unmatched: 17. CDR1 and CDR2 from the germline V gene are MDHEN and SYDVKM. The CDR3 sequence: CASIPLRLAGGIGTDTQYF. The CDR3 DNA follows: TGTGCCAGCATTCCTCTTAGATTAGCGGGGGGAATTGGCACAGATACGCAGTATTTT.

The V and J genes are TRBV5-5 and TRBJ1-5; D is unresolved. The V and J ends lost 2 bases and 0 bases respectively, with 9 bases between them. The germline gives CDR1 SGHKS, CDR2 YYEKEE (reference sequence). The CDR3 covers 15 residues. CDR3 sequence reads: CASSLGSYSNQPQHF. In DNA form, the CDR3 reads TGTGCCAGCAGCTTAGGAAGTTATAGCAATCAGCCCCAGCATTTT.

This clonotype appeared a few times. The CDR3 region has the DNA TGTGCCAGCAGCAATTCGGCCGGGGGCCAAGAGACCCAGTACTTC. It codes for CASSNSAGGQETQYF. The V gene is TRBV13, the J gene TRBJ2-5, with a weak D call TRBD2 (6 bases). The V end lost 5 bases, the J end lost 1 base, and 14 bases lay between the germline ends. Germline V gene sequence: CDR1 PRHDT, CDR2 FYEKMQ (reference sequence). CDR3 size: 15 residues.

This clonotype has a handful of counts. CDR3 in amino acids: CASSQVGTGREQYF. CDR3 DNA: TGCGCCAGCAGCCAAGTAGGGACAGGGAGGGAGCAGTACTTC. The chain carries TRBV4-1 and TRBJ2-7; 9 nucleotides align to TRBD1. The CDR3 has 14 amino acids. J lost 7 bases, V lost 1 base, and 5 bases had no gene match. CDR1 and CDR2 from the germline V gene are MGHRA and YSYEKL.

CDR3 in amino acids: CASTLDPEAGAFF. The CDR3 region has the DNA TGTGCCAGCACCCTGGACCCCGAAGCGGGAGCTTTCTTT. The chain joins TRBV5-6 to TRBJ1-1; D is unresolved. This CDR3 region has 13 residues. Germline V gene lookup returns CDR1 SGHDT and CDR2 YYEEEE. The V gene lost 6 bases and the J gene lost 10 bases, with 19 bases spanning the gap.

This clonotype was seen at least ten times. The chain joins TRBV12-3 or TRBV12-4 to TRBJ2-2, with D maybe TRBD1 (6 bases). The ends were cut back, 5 bases at V and 2 bases at J, with 12 bases in the middle. The CDR3 has 15 residues. The chain's CDR3 is CASSPGQINTGELFF. In nucleotides, the CDR3 is TGTGCCAGCAGTCCTGGACAGATAAACACCGGGGAGCTGTTTTTT.

This clonotype was found a few times. The V gene is TRBV27, the J gene TRBJ2-5, with D possibly TRBD1 on 6 matching bases. CDR1 and CDR2 (germline): MNHEY, SMNVEV (reference sequence). Trimming removed 2 bases at V and 1 base at J, with 11 bases between. The CDR3 is 15 residues long. CDR3 amino acids: CASSLGQTTQETQYF. The CDR3 DNA follows: TGTGCCAGCAGTTTAGGACAGACAACCCAAGAGACCCAGTACTTC.

V and J are TRBV11-3 and TRBJ2-2; TRBD1 might be the D (5 bases). The CDR3 contains 15 residues. The ends were cut back, 5 bases at V and 3 bases at J, with 13 bases in the middle. Germline lookup yields CDR1 SGHNT and CDR2 YENEEA. The CDR3 region is CASSPRQGYTGELFF. Written as DNA, the CDR3 is TGTGCCAGCAGCCCCCGTCAGGGTTACACCGGGGAGCTGTTTTTT.

The V and J genes are TRBV4-1 and TRBJ2-7; TRBD2 matches at 8 bases. V lost 4 bases and J lost 0; bases outside the gene matches: 11. Germline CDR1 MGHRA, CDR2 YSYEKL. The CDR3 contains 17 residues. CDR3 nucleotide sequence: TGCGCCAGCAGCCGGGGTGTAGTAGCGGGGAGCTCCTACGAGCAGTACTTC. As protein: CASSRGVVAGSSYEQYF.

V usage is TRBV6-1 and J usage is TRBJ2-1, with 10 bases fitting TRBD2. In germline, CDR1 is MNHNS, CDR2 SASEGT. Unmatched junction bases numbered 6, after V lost 8 bases and J lost 8 bases. CDR3 size: 13 residues. The CDR3 sequence is CASCKRGGDEQFF. Here the CDR3 DNA reads TGTGCCAGCTGCAAGCGGGGGGGCGATGAGCAGTTCTTC.

The J gene is TRBJ1-1, the V gene TRBV12-3 or TRBV12-4; TRBD1 might be the D (5 bases). This CDR3 comprises 16 residues. V was clipped by 3 bases and J by 0 bases, with 14 bases between them. CDR3 coding DNA: TGTGCCAGCAGTTTGGCGTCGGGGCAGATGAACACTGAAGCTTTCTTT. Encoded protein: CASSLASGQMNTEAFF.

This clonotype has just a few counts. J is TRBJ2-7 and V is TRBV3-1; TRBD2 might be the D (5 bases). Germline CDR1 and CDR2: LGHDT and YNNKEL (reference sequence). V shed 1 base and J shed 1 base, with 11 bases lying between them. There are 15 residues in the CDR3. The CDR3 DNA reads as TGTGCCAGCAGCCAAGCTGGACTGCCTTCCTACGAGCAGTACTTC. Translation: CASSQAGLPSYEQYF.

This chain links TRBV20-1 with TRBJ1-2; 10 nucleotides line up with TRBD1. The junction had 9 bases not matched to a gene; V was cut back by 5 bases and J by 0 bases. CDR1 is DFQATT and CDR2 is SNEGSKA in the germline V gene (reference sequence). This CDR3 contains 16 residues. This CDR3 is CSALGDRGPTNYGYTF. CDR3 DNA: TGCAGTGCTCTCGGGGACAGGGGTCCTACTAACTATGGCTACACCTTC.

The chain combines TRBV28 with TRBJ2-7; TRBD2 might be the D (6 bases). CDR1 and CDR2 (germline): MDHEN, SYDVKM. The CDR3 loop spans 16 amino acids. The ends were cut back, 5 bases at V and 0 bases at J, with 17 bases in the middle. The CDR3 coding sequence is TGTGCCAGCAGTCTCCTCGGGGGATCAAGCTCCTACGAGCAGTACTTC. It encodes CASSLLGGSSSYEQYF.

V usage is TRBV2 and J usage is TRBJ2-3, with 7 bases lining up with TRBD2. CDR1 is SNHLY, CDR2 FYNNEI, per germline. The CDR3 sequence is 15 residues long. Trimming took 6 bases from V and 2 from J; bases not matched to a gene: 8. The CDR3 sequence: CASRGTKEHTDTQYF. For the CDR3, the DNA is TGTGCCAGCAGAGGGACTAAAGAACACACAGATACGCAGTATTTT.